A single sample is the source of the 12 T cell receptor beta chains below, sequenced in a study of shared clonotypes between healthy human individuals. Clones were sequenced by immunoSEQ multiplex PCR, and TCRdb holds only the in-frame ones, with some missing. Among approximately 97,000 clones, under 70% were seen once, and the ten largest hold around 41%. The sequenced sample was memory CD8+ T cells sorted from blood. The subset: CD45RO+ cells pooled with CCR7-negative TemRA cells. These receptors originate from a man aged 25-40 years in good health.

The chain couples TRBV7-9 to TRBJ2-5; TRBD1 matches at 10 bases. CDR3 length: 17 amino acids. Germline V gene lookup returns CDR1 SEHNR and CDR2 FQNEAQ (reference sequence). V shed 5 bases, J shed 5 bases, and the junction held 14 bases outside the gene matches. CDR3 DNA sequence: TGTGCCAGCAGCGGAACGGACAGGGGGAATGGTCGGGAGACCCAGTACTTC. Residues: CASSGTDRGNGRETQYF.

The chain employs TRBV11-2 and TRBJ2-7, with D uncertain. This CDR3 has 13 residues. Germline V gene lookup returns CDR1 SGHAT and CDR2 FQNNGV. Trimming stripped 5 bases from V and 6 bases from J, with 14 bases between. CDR3 sequence (DNA): TGTGCCAGCAGCCTTCCTAACCGTCCCGAGCAGTACTTC. Translating it yields CASSLPNRPEQYF. Full variable domain (rest looked up from reference TRBV11-2 and TRBJ2-7): EAGVAQSPRYKIIEKRQSVAFWCNPISGHATLYWYQQILGQGPKLLIQFQNNGVVDDSQLPKDRFSAERLKGVDSTLKIQPAKLEDSAVYLCASSLPNRPEQYFGPGTRLTVT.

This clone was recorded many times. DNA for the CDR3: TGTGCCAGCAGTGAACTGAACTACGAGCAGTACTTC. It yields the protein CASSELNYEQYF. The chain is built from TRBV2 and TRBJ2-7; D unresolved. In germline, CDR1 is SNHLY, CDR2 FYNNEI. The CDR3 covers 12 residues. The V end lost 2 bases, the J end lost 3 bases, and 5 bases lay between the germline ends.

The V gene is TRBV11-2, the J gene TRBJ2-1; either TRBD1 or TRBD2 may supply D (5 bases each). Germline V gene sequence: CDR1 SGHAT, CDR2 FQNNGV. The CDR3 sequence is 15 residues long. V gave up 5 bases and J gave up 1 base, with 12 bases separating them. The CDR3 bases are TGTGCCAGCAGCGACCGGGACCCATCCTACAATGAGCAGTTCTTC. Translation gives CASSDRDPSYNEQFF.

J is TRBJ2-1 and V is TRBV28, with D perhaps TRBD2 (5 bases). Germline V gene sequence: CDR1 MDHEN, CDR2 SYDVKM. This CDR3 spans 11 amino acids. Trimming shortened V by 7 bases and J by 11 bases, and 12 bases separated the two germline ends. DNA for the CDR3: TGTGCCAGCAATCTAGCCGGGAAGCAGTTCTTC. Translated, it gives CASNLAGKQFF.

There are a few counts of this clone. This rearrangement joins TRBV19 to TRBJ2-3; D ambiguous. Trimming pared 3 bases from V and 0 bases from J, leaving 7 bases between. The CDR3 consists of 14 residues. CDR1 LNHDA and CDR2 SQIVND come from the germline V gene (reference sequence). The CDR3 sequence: CASSIQRSTDTQYF. DNA for the CDR3: TGTGCCAGTAGTATTCAGAGAAGCACAGATACGCAGTATTTT.

The genes are TRBV7-6 and TRBJ2-1; no reliable D call. This CDR3 has 15 residues. CDR1 and CDR2 (germline): SGHVS, FNYEAQ. The V end lost 2 bases, the J end lost 0 bases, and 8 bases lay between the germline ends. The CDR3 spells CASSLTGNSYNEQFF. The DNA of the CDR3 is TGTGCCAGCAGCTTAACCGGCAACTCCTACAATGAGCAGTTCTTC.

As regards this clone: Other DNA sequences in the sample encode the same CDR3. The genes are TRBV5-1 and TRBJ2-3; possible D gene TRBD1, 6 bases. CDR1 and CDR2 from the germline V gene are SGHRS and YFSETQ. This CDR3 contains 14 residues. Trimming pared 2 bases from V and 0 bases from J, leaving 7 bases between. The CDR3 region has the DNA TGCGCCAGCAGCTTAGGACAGAGCACAGATACGCAGTATTTT. Its translation: CASSLGQSTDTQYF.

The rearrangement links TRBV7-3 to TRBJ2-1; 8 bases agree with TRBD1. Germline V CDR1 and CDR2: SGHTA, FQGTGA. The V and J ends lost 5 bases and 9 bases, in that order; junction bases with no gene match: 6. This CDR3 spans 13 amino acids. The CDR3 loop reads CASSPDTGGEQFF. CDR3 sequence (DNA): TGTGCCAGCAGCCCGGATACAGGGGGTGAGCAGTTCTTC.

This clone was recorded only once. The junction departs from the called germline gene at one end, perhaps through a read error. The chain links TRBV7-9 to TRBJ1-5; 7 nucleotides agree with TRBD1. Germline CDR1 SEHNR, CDR2 FQNEAQ (reference sequence). The CDR3 extends over 16 amino acids. The CDR3 DNA reads as TGCGCCAGCAGCCAAGACAGGGATGGCAGCAATCAGCCCCAGCATTTT. It specifies CASSQDRDGSNQPQHF.

This clone occurred once. This chain joins TRBV6-1 and TRBJ2-7; the D is unclear. The CDR3 has 13 amino acids. Deletions cut 2 bases from V and 4 bases from J, with 9 bases between. Looked up from germline, CDR1 is MNHNS and CDR2 is SASEGT. CDR3 region: CASSETSPYEQYF. CDR3 sequence (DNA): TGTGCCAGCAGTGAAACCTCCCCTTACGAGCAGTACTTC.

This sequence joins TRBV7-2 and TRBJ2-1, with D perhaps assigned TRBD1 or TRBD2 (5 bases each). CDR1 and CDR2 (germline): SGHTA, FQGNSA. The CDR3 is 13 residues long. Trimming pared 4 bases from V and 8 bases from J, leaving 12 bases between. The DNA for the CDR3 is TGTGCCAGCAGCTCGTACCAGGGAGATGAGCAGTTCTTC. This encodes CASSSYQGDEQFF.